A single T cell receptor (beta chain) is shown here with its context. Germline CDR1 MNHEY, CDR2 SVGAGI. Germline trimming cut 10 bases from V and 4 bases from J; bases unmatched to any gene: 7. The CDR3 spans 14 residues. The source of the sample is a study of blood T cell repertoires in COVID-19. In the study overall: The United States, Italy and Spain provided the acute and convalescent COVID-19 samples.

Per the study methods: Researchers report that nucleated cell counts were estimated from reference gene primer amplification. The method was immunoSEQ multiplex PCR; TCRdb's version includes in-frame clones alone and lacks a portion of them. The V and J calls and the clone size are those of that table, but D and trimming were determined from the DNA. In the table there are 65,000 to 75,000 clones, roughly 80% of which are singletons. The sample was peripheral blood. This chain joins TRBV6-5 and TRBJ1-5, with TRBD1 matching 10 bases. This clonotype originated in a woman at least 80 years old with acute or convalescent COVID-19. The CDR3 reads CATRPGQGNQPQHF. The CDR3 bases are TGTGCCACAAGACCGGGACAGGGGAATCAGCCCCAGCATTTT.